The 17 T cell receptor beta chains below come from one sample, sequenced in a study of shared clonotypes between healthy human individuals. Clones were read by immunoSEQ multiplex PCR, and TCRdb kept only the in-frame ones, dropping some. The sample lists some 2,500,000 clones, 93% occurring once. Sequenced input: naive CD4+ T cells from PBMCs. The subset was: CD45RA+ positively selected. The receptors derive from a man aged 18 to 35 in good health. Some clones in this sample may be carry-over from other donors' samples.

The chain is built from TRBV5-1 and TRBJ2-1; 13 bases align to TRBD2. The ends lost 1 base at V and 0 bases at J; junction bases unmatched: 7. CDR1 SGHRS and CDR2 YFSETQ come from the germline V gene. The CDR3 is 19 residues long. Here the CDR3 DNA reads TGCGCCAGCAGCTTGTTGGGGACTAGCGGGGCAAGCTCCTACAATGAGCAGTTCTTC. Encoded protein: CASSLLGTSGASSYNEQFF.

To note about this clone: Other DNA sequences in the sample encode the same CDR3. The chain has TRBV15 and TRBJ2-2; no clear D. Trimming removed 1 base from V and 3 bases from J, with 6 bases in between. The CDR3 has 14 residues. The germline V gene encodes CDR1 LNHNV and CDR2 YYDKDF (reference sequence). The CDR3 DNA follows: TGTGCCACCAGCAGAGCCTCATACACCGGGGAGCTGTTTTTT. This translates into CATSRASYTGELFF.

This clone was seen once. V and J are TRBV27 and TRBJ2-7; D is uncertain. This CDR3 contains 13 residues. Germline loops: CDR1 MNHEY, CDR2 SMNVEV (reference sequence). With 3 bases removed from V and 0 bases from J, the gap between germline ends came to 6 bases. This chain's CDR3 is CASSFMGSYEQYF. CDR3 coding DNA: TGTGCCAGCAGTTTCATGGGCTCCTACGAGCAGTACTTC.

CDR3 nucleotide sequence: TGTGCCAGCAGTTTTTCCAGGGGTGGGGGTGAGCAGTTCTTC. This codes for CASSFSRGGGEQFF. The chain has TRBV28 and TRBJ2-1, with a tentative D call TRBD1 (6 bases). Trimming took off 3 bases at V and 9 bases at J, with 15 bases between the two ends. CDR3 size: 14 residues. CDR1 and CDR2 from the germline V gene are MDHEN and SYDVKM. Drawing the rest from reference TRBV28 and TRBJ2-1, the complete variable domain is DVKVTQSSRYLVKRTGEKVFLECVQDMDHENMFWYRQDPGLGLRLIYFSYDVKMKEKGDIPEGYSVSREKKERFSLILESASTNQTSMYLCASSFSRGGGEQFFGPGTRLTVL.

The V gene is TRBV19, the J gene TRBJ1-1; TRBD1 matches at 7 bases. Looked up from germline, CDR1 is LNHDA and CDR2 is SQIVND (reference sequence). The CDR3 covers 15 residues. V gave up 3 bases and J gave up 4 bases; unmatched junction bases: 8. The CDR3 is CASSIPNRGSTEAFF. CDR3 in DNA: TGTGCCAGTAGTATCCCAAACAGGGGTAGCACTGAAGCTTTCTTT.

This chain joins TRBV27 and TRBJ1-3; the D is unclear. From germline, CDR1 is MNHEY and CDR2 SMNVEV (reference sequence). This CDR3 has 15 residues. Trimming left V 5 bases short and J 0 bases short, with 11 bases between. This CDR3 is CASSSKGPSGNTIYF. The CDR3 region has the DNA TGTGCCAGCAGTAGTAAGGGCCCCTCTGGAAACACCATATATTTT.

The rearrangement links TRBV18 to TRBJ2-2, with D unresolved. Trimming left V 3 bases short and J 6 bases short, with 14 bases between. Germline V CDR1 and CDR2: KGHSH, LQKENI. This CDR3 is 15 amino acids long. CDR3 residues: CASSPPELQPGELFF. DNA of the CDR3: TGTGCCAGCTCACCCCCGGAATTACAGCCCGGGGAGCTGTTTTTT.

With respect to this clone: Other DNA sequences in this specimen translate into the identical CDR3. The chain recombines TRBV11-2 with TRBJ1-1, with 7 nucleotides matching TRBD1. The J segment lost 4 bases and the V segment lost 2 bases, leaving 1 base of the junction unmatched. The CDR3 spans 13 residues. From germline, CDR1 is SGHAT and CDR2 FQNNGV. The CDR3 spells CASSLSGGTEAFF. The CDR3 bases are TGTGCCAGCAGCTTATCAGGGGGCACTGAAGCTTTCTTT.

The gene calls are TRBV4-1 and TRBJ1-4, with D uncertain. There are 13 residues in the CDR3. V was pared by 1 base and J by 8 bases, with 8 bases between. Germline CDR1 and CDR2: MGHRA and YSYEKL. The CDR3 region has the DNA TGCGCCAGCAGCCAAGTGCTCTCGGAAAAACTGTTTTTT. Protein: CASSQVLSEKLFF.

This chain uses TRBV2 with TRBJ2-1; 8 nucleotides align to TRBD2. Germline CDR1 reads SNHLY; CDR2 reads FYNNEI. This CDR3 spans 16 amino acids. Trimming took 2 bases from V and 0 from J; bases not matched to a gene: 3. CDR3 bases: TGTGCCAGCAGTGAAAGACTAGCGACCTCCTACAATGAGCAGTTCTTC. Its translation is CASSERLATSYNEQFF.

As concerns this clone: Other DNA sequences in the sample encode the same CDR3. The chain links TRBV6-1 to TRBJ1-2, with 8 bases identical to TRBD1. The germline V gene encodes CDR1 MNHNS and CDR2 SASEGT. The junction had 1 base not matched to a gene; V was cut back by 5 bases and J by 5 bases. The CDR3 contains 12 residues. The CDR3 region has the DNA TGTGCCAGCAGTAGACAGGGGTATGGCTACACCTTC. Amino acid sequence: CASSRQGYGYTF.

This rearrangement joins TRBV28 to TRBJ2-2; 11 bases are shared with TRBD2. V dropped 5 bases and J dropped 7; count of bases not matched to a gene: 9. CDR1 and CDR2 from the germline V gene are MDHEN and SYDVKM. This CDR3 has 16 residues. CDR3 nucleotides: TGTGCCAGCAGTACCCCTAGCGGGAGGCCTGGCGGGGAGCTGTTTTTT. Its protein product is CASSTPSGRPGGELFF.

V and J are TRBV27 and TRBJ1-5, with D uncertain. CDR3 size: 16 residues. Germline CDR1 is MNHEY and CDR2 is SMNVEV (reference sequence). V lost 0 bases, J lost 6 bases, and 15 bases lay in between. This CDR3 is CASSLSPGLWGQPQHF. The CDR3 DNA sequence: TGTGCCAGCAGTTTATCGCCGGGCCTATGGGGTCAGCCCCAGCATTTT.

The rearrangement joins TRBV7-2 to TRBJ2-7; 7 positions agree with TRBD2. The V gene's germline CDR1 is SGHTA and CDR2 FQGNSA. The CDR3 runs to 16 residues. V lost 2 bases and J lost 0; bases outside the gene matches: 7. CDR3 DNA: TGTGCCAGCAGCTTATATCCGGGAGGCAACTCCTACGAGCAGTACTTC. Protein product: CASSLYPGGNSYEQYF.

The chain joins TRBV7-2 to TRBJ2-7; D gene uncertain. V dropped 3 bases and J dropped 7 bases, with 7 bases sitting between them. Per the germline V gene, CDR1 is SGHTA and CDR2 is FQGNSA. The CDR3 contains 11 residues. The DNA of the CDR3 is TGTGCCAGCAGCTTTGATCGGGAGCAGTACTTC. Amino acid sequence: CASSFDREQYF.

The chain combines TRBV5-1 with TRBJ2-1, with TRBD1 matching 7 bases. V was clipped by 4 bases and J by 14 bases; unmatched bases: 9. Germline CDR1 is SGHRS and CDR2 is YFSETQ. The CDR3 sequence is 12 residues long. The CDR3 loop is CASSPDGQDKFF. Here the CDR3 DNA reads TGCGCCAGCAGCCCGGACGGACAGGACAAGTTCTTC.

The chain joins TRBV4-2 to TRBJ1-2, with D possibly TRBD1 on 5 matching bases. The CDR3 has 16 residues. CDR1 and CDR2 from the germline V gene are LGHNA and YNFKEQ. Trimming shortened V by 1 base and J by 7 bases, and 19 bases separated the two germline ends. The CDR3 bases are TGTGCCAGCAGCCAAGCTTGGGCCAGGGAGAGTTCTGGCTACACCTTC. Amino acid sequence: CASSQAWARESSGYTF.